The present T cell receptor (beta chain) was sequenced within a study of MAIT cells during Salmonella Paratyphi A infection (dated by TCRdb to 2016 to 2017). Regarding the study in general: Adult volunteers aged 18 to 60 swallowed one dose of 1-5x10^3 CFU of S. Paratyphi A strain NVGH308. Starting at diagnosis, the diagnosed volunteers took ciprofloxacin 500 mg twice daily for 14 days.

Broader findings and caveats from the paper: Diagnosed volunteers showed more expansion or contraction among top five MAIT clonotypes than healthy controls (around 0.52 versus 0.13), suggesting infection-driven repertoire reshaping. Although the availability of volunteer samples limited sample sizes, the sizes were judged adequate for detecting differences between groups. The space taken up by over-represented MAIT clonotypes dropped significantly from baseline to mid-infection (around 0.17 to 0.091), while post-infection showed no significant difference.

Library creation used 5' RACE. TCRbeta was amplified by two rounds of PCR with Phusion High-Fidelity polymerase, and sample-specific barcodes were added in the primers. To build the TCRbeta libraries, template-switch cDNA synthesis was carried out using SMARTScribe reverse transcriptase along with a TRBC-specific primer. The barcoded samples were pooled and then prepared using the NEBNext Ultra DNA Library Prep Kit for Illumina. Libraries were sequenced on an Illumina MiSeq with the MiSeq reagent kit v2, 300 cycles. In the original analysis: Jemultiplexer was used to demultiplex reads by barcode, and MiTCR with default parameters handled the alignment. Non-functional sequences were filtered out with VDJtools, and clonotypes were defined by amino acid sequence, with frequencies based on assigned sequence reads. In the clonal space homeostasis analysis, clonotypes were grouped by frequency into over-represented (0.05-1), large, medium and small bins. TCRdb reprocessing: public reads trimmed at Q25 with fastp, clones called with MiXCR, in-frame beta chains kept. Here each entry gathers all rows of one CDR3 protein and keeps the most common genes and DNA. For this entry, the V and J calls and clone size follow TCRdb and not the study's own pipeline. This sample lists around 1,300 distinct CDR3 sequences; roughly half were detected once. Jointly, the top ten make up 37% of the sample.

In regard to this clonotype: This clone's antigen is unknown. No clone much larger than this one lies a single base away; base qualities are absent.

What this sample's time point label stands for: before S. Paratyphi A challenge (baseline). In a handful of volunteers who developed enteric fever after controlled oral challenge with live Salmonella Paratyphi A, circulating MAIT cell TCRbeta repertoires were profiled over time. Each diagnosed volunteer contributed MAIT cell samples at pre-infection, mid-infection and post-infection timepoints. Enteric fever was diagnosed on the basis of Paratyphi A bacteremia and/or persistent fever above 38 degrees C lasting more than 12 hours. Infection was diagnosed in challenged volunteers between day 4 and day 7 after challenge. Between about 4,500 and 10,000 MAIT cells per sample were sorted directly into RNAqueous-Micro lysis buffer for RNA extraction. Lymphoprep gradient centrifugation was used to isolate peripheral blood mononuclear cells from both the blood samples and the leukocyte cones. Cells were sorted on either a BD FACSAria Fusion or a BD FACSAria III sorter.

This sample comprised MAIT cells from blood, obtained at the first sampling point of the challenge study. The TCR originated in a person aged 18 to 75 who was deliberately infected with Salmonella Paratyphi A in a paratyphoid fever challenge study.

The nucleotides read TGCAGTGCTAGATCCTGGGACAGCGAAAATCAGCCCCAGCATTTT. It translates as CSARSWDSENQPQHF. The sequence links TRBV20-1 to TRBJ1-5; TRBD1 matches 7 bases in the middle. There are 15 amino acids in the CDR3, from cysteine to phenylalanine inclusive. Of all the DNA, just the CDR3 is kept, 45 bases in frame from base 1. The germline V gene (reference sequence) sets CDR1 to DFQATT and CDR2 to SNEGSKA. Here V drops 2 bases and J drops 4 bases, and the junction holds 8 bases not matched to any gene.